A single sample is the source of the 17 T cell receptor beta chains below, sequenced in a study of CD8 T cells in Susac syndrome. It was with random hexamers that roughly 0.5 to 1 ug RNA was reverse transcribed. TCRdb re-analysed the immunoSEQ multiplex PCR reads in MiXCR, keeping a single row per CDR3 protein. The sample records 150,000 to 200,000 distinct CDR3 sequences, nearly 95% being singletons. The sample consisted of CD4+ T cells from PBMCs. Receptors originate from a human donor with multiple sclerosis.

The genes are TRBV30 and TRBJ2-7; 7 positions match TRBD1. Unmatched junction bases numbered 7, after V lost 4 bases and J lost 7 bases. Germline V CDR1 and CDR2: GTSNPN, SVGIG (reference sequence). The CDR3 length is 12 residues. The CDR3 DNA follows: TGTGCCTGGATAAACAGGGGTGAAGAGCAGTACTTC. Protein sequence: CAWINRGEEQYF.

This chain uses TRBV12-3 or TRBV12-4 with TRBJ1-2; TRBD1 matches at 9 bases. CDR3 length: 16 residues. The V gene end was trimmed by 4 bases and the J gene end by 7 bases; junction bases not matched to a gene: 13. DNA for the CDR3: TGTGCCAGCAGTTCCTACGGGACAGGGAGCTCCCGTGGCTACACCTTC. Translated, it gives CASSSYGTGSSRGYTF.

This clonotype occurred a few times. The chain is built from TRBV7-9 and TRBJ2-3; D possibly corresponds to TRBD2 (6 bases). Looked up from germline, CDR1 is SEHNR and CDR2 is FQNEAQ (reference sequence). The CDR3 extends over 15 amino acids. V lost 5 bases and J 6 bases, leaving 18 bases between the germline ends. This chain's CDR3 is CASSPRTGGTDTQYF. CDR3 bases: TGTGCCAGCAGCCCCAGGACGGGCGGGACCGATACGCAGTATTTT.

This chain joins TRBV10-3 and TRBJ2-7; D remains unclear. The germline CDR1 and CDR2 sequences are ENHRY and SYGVKD. The V gene lost 11 bases and the J gene lost 5 bases, with 4 bases spanning the gap. The CDR3 has 8 amino acids. CDR3 residues: CAPHEQYF. As DNA, the CDR3 is TGTGCCCCCCACGAGCAGTACTTC.

The chain links TRBV20-1 to TRBJ1-6, with 10 bases lining up with TRBD1. Germline V gene sequence: CDR1 DFQATT, CDR2 SNEGSKA (reference sequence). The CDR3 length is 15 residues. The junction had 5 bases not matched to a gene; V was cut back by 5 bases and J by 4 bases. This chain's CDR3 is CSARQGAGYNSPLHF. CDR3 coding DNA: TGCAGTGCTCGACAGGGGGCTGGATATAATTCACCCCTCCACTTT.

This chain connects TRBV30 to TRBJ1-1; D unresolved. The CDR3 sequence is 14 residues long. Germline V CDR1 and CDR2: GTSNPN, SVGIG (reference sequence). V gave up 5 bases and J gave up 4 bases, with 17 bases separating them. The CDR3 region is CAWSRVLKGTEAFF. DNA of the CDR3: TGTGCCTGGTCACGGGTCCTAAAAGGCACTGAAGCTTTCTTT.

The chain combines TRBV6-2 or TRBV6-3 with TRBJ2-7, with D perhaps matching TRBD1 (5 bases). CDR1 MNHEY and CDR2 SVGEGT come from the germline V gene. V lost 2 bases, J lost 1 base, and 9 bases lay in between. The CDR3 totals 14 residues. CDR3 bases: TGTGCCAGCAGTTACGGGCAGGGATCCTACGAGCAGTACTTC. It yields the protein CASSYGQGSYEQYF.

CDR3 loop: CSARESSGANVLTF. CDR3 DNA: TGCAGTGCGCGGGAGAGCTCTGGGGCCAACGTCCTGACTTTC. J is TRBJ2-6 and V is TRBV20-1, with 7 bases identical to TRBD2. The V and J ends lost 6 bases and 0 bases, in that order; junction bases with no gene match: 2. The CDR3 has 14 amino acids. Germline CDR1 and CDR2: DFQATT and SNEGSKA (reference sequence).

This chain links TRBV5-1 with TRBJ2-5; D gene uncertain. Germline V gene data show CDR1 as SGHRS and CDR2 as YFSETQ. The CDR3 runs to 14 residues. Trimming shortened V by 0 bases and J by 5 bases, and 11 bases separated the two germline ends. The CDR3 reads CASSLATATETQYF. CDR3 coding DNA: TGCGCCAGCAGCTTGGCAACGGCGACGGAGACCCAGTACTTC.

The chain couples TRBV3-1 to TRBJ1-1; D possibly corresponds to TRBD1 (5 bases). The CDR3 is 13 amino acids. V lost 4 bases and J 8 bases, leaving 14 bases between the germline ends. Germline lookup yields CDR1 LGHDT and CDR2 YNNKEL (reference sequence). CDR3 coding DNA: TGTGCCAGCAGCCGTAAGGGGATTTCGGAAGCTTTCTTT. This translates into CASSRKGISEAFF.

The chain has TRBV29-1 and TRBJ1-2; no clear D gene. The CDR3 runs 12 residues. CDR1 is SQVTM, CDR2 ANQGSEA, per germline. V gave up 4 bases and J gave up 12 bases, with 18 bases separating them. The CDR3 sequence is CSVGVVGRADTF. The DNA of the CDR3 is TGCAGCGTTGGAGTTGTAGGGAGGGCGGACACCTTC.

This chain uses TRBV18 with TRBJ2-1; no clear D. The V and J ends lost 0 bases and 0 bases respectively, with 9 bases between them. Germline assignment: CDR1 KGHSH and CDR2 LQKENI. This CDR3 has 16 residues. The CDR3 DNA is TGTGCCAGCTCACCACCGGTGAGGCCCTCCTACAATGAGCAGTTCTTC. Its translation: CASSPPVRPSYNEQFF.

V is TRBV20-1 and J is TRBJ1-2; D remains unclear. Germline V gene lookup returns CDR1 DFQATT and CDR2 SNEGSKA (reference sequence). This CDR3 region has 13 residues. V was trimmed by 6 bases and J by 2 bases, leaving 13 bases between them. The CDR3 DNA reads TGCAGTGCGACCCCCCCCGGGAACTATGGCTACACCTTC. The encoded protein is CSATPPGNYGYTF.

V usage is TRBV5-6 and J usage is TRBJ1-2; D is ambiguous. Germline loops: CDR1 SGHDT, CDR2 YYEEEE. V was cut by 1 base and J by 0 bases, with 4 bases left in between. The CDR3 runs 13 residues. The CDR3 nucleotides are TGTGCCAGCAGCTTGCCGCCTAACTATGGCTACACCTTC. It is translated as CASSLPPNYGYTF.

The chain links TRBV29-1 to TRBJ2-5, with D possibly TRBD1 on 6 matching bases. This CDR3 has 13 residues. Germline lookup yields CDR1 SQVTM and CDR2 ANQGSEA. Deletions cut 5 bases from V and 0 bases from J, with 10 bases between. Here the CDR3 reads CSVRRTDQETQYF. The CDR3 DNA reads as TGCAGCGTTCGGAGGACAGACCAAGAGACCCAGTACTTC.

The chain carries TRBV4-2 and TRBJ2-1; 9 positions match TRBD2. There are 16 residues in the CDR3. Germline trimming cut 1 base from V and 1 base from J; bases unmatched to any gene: 2. Germline V gene lookup returns CDR1 LGHNA and CDR2 YNFKEQ. The CDR3 sequence is CASSQGLAGSYNEQFF. As DNA, the CDR3 is TGTGCCAGCAGCCAAGGCCTAGCGGGGTCCTACAATGAGCAGTTCTTC.

The rearrangement links TRBV3-1 to TRBJ2-1; no clear D gene. V lost 2 bases to trimming and J lost 6 bases, with 11 bases between them. Germline-derived CDR1 and CDR2 are LGHDT and YNNKEL (reference sequence). The CDR3 extends over 14 amino acids. Here the CDR3 DNA reads TGTGCCAGCAGCCAACTAAACTCCGTCAATGAGCAGTTCTTC. This codes for CASSQLNSVNEQFF.